This TCR beta chain was observed in a study of cytomegalovirus exposure and HLA in healthy donors. Researchers ran the PCR with 60 Vbeta and 13 Jbeta primers. Using immunoSEQ multiplex PCR, the repertoire was profiled, and TCRdb retains in-frame clones only, with some absent. The table has 150,000 to 180,000 clones, 65% to 75% seen once. Study observations and caveats: A later analysis, which compared TCR beta chains of equal frequency, found the HLA-associated ones more clonally expanded.

Details on this clone: Antigen: not known.

The TCR originated in a man between 18 and 35 years old in good health and CMV-seronegative. Sequencing used PBMCs.

The CDR3 region has the DNA TGTGCCAGCAGTCCTGACAGGGGCGGCTACACCTTC. Translated: CASSPDRGGYTF. The chain is built from TRBV6-6 and TRBJ1-2; 8 nucleotides match TRBD1. This CDR3 has 12 residues. V trimming: 5 bases; J trimming: 8 bases; junction bases outside the gene matches: 4. Germline V gene sequence: CDR1 MNHNY, CDR2 SVGAGI (reference sequence).